This T cell receptor (beta chain) was observed in a study of blood T cell repertoires in COVID-19. Background on the study: The study drew acute and convalescent COVID-19 samples from the United States, Italy and Spain. PBMCs, B-cell-depleted T cells, or T cells were the source of the cDNA or gDNA that made up the material.

This CDR3 spans 14 amino acids. V shed 7 bases, J shed 10 bases, and the junction held 8 bases outside the gene matches. From germline, CDR1 is LNHDA and CDR2 SQIVND (reference sequence). In the authors' methods: Amplification of reference gene primers was used by the study to estimate nucleated cell counts. Using immunoSEQ multiplex PCR, the repertoire was profiled, and TCRdb retains in-frame clones only, with some absent. That table furnishes V, J and clone size, whereas the DNA furnished D and trimming. Of approximately 85,000 clones listed, 86% are singletons. This clonotype originated in a man aged 50 to 60 with active or convalescent COVID-19. The chain combines TRBV19 with TRBJ1-6; 9 bases are a match to TRBD1. Input material: peripheral blood. The CDR3 reads CASTQGQGGSPLHF. The CDR3 DNA follows: TGTGCCAGTACCCAGGGACAGGGAGGATCACCCCTCCACTTT.